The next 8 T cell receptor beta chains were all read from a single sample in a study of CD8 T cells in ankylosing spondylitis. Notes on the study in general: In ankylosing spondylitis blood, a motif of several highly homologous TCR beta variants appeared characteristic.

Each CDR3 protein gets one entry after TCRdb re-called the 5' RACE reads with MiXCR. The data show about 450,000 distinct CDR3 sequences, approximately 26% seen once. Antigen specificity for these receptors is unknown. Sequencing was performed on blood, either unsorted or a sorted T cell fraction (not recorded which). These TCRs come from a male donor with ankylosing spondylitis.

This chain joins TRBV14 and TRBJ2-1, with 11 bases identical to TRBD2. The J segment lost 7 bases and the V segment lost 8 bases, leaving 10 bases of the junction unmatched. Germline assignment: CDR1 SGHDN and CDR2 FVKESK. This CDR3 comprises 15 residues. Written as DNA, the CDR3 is TGTGCCAGCTGGAAGGGACTAGCGGCCAATAATGAGCAGTTCTTC. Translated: CASWKGLAANNEQFF.

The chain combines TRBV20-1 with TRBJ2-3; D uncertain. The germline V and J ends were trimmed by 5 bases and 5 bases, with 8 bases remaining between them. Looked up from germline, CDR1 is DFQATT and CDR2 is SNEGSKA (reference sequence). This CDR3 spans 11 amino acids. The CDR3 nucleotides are TGCAGTGCTCACCGCCAAGATACGCAGTATTTT. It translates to CSAHRQDTQYF.

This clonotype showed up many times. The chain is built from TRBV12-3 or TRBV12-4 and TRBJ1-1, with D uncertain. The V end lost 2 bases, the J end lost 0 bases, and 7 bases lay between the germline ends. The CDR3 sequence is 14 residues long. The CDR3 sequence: CASSLTGVNTEAFF. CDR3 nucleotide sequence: TGTGCCAGCAGTTTAACGGGAGTGAACACTGAAGCTTTCTTT.

CDR3 sequence: CSARWDVDNEQFF. The CDR3 DNA reads TGCAGTGCTCGATGGGACGTTGACAATGAGCAGTTCTTC. This chain uses TRBV20-1 with TRBJ2-1; D tentatively fits TRBD1 or TRBD2 (5 bases each). Germline loops: CDR1 DFQATT, CDR2 SNEGSKA (reference sequence). Trimming shortened V by 5 bases and J by 5 bases, and 13 bases separated the two germline ends. CDR3 length equals 13 residues.

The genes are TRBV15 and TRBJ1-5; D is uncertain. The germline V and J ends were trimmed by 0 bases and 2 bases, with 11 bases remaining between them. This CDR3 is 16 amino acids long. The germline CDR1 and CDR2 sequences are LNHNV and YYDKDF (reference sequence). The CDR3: CATSRDRSRGNQPQHF. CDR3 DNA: TGTGCCACCAGCAGAGATCGAAGTAGGGGCAATCAGCCCCAGCATTTT.

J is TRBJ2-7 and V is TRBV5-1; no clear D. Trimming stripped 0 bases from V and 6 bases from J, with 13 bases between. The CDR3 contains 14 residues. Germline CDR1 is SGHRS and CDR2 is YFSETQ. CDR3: CASSLGRLISEQYF. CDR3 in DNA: TGCGCCAGCAGCTTGGGGCGGCTAATCAGCGAGCAGTACTTC.

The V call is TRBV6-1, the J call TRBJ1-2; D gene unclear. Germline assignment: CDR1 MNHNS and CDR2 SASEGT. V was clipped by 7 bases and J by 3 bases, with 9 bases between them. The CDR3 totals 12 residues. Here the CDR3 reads CASISDYYGYTF. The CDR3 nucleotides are TGTGCCAGCATCTCAGATTACTATGGCTACACCTTC.

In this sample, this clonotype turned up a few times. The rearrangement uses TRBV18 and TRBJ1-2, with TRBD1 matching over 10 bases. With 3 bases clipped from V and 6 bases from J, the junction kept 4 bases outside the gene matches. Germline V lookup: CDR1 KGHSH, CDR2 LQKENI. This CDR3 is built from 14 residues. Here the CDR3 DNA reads TGTGCCAGCTCACCGGGGACAGGGGAGGATGGCTACACCTTC. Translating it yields CASSPGTGEDGYTF.